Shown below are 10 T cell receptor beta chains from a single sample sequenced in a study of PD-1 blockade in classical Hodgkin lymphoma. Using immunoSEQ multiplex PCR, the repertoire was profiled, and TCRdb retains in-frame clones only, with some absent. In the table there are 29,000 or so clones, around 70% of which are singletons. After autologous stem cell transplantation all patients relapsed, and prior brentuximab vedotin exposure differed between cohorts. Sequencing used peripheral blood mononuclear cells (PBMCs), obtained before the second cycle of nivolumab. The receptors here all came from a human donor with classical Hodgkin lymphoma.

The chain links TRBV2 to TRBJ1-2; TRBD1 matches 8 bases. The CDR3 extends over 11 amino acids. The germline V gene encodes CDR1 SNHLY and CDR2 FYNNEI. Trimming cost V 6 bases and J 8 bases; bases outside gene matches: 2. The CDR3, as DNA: TGTGCCAGCAGGGGGGACAGGGGCTACACCTTC. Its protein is CASRGDRGYTF. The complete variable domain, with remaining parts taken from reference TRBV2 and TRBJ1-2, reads EPEVTQTPSHQVTQMGQEVILRCVPISNHLYFYWYRQILGQKVEFLVSFYNNEISEKSEIFDDQFSVERPDGSNFTLKIRSTKLEDSAMYFCASRGDRGYTFGSGTRLTVV.

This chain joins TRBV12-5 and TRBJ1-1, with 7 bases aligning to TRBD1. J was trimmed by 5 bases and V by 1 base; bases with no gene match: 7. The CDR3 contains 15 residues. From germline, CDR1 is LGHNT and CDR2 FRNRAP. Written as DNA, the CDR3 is TGTGCTAGTGGTTTGGGAGACAGGGAGGGTACTGAAGCTTTCTTT. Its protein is CASGLGDREGTEAFF. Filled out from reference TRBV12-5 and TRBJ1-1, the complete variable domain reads DARVTQTPRHKVTEMGQEVTMRCQPILGHNTVFWYRQTMMQGLELLAYFRNRAPLDDSGMPKDRFSAEMPDATLATLKIQPSEPRDSAVYFCASGLGDREGTEAFFGQGTRLTVV.

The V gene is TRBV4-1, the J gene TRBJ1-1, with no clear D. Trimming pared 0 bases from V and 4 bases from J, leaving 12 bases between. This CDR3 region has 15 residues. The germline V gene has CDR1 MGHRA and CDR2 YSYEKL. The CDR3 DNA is TGCGCCAGCAGCCAAGAGGTGTCCGGGAGCACTGAAGCTTTCTTT. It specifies CASSQEVSGSTEAFF.

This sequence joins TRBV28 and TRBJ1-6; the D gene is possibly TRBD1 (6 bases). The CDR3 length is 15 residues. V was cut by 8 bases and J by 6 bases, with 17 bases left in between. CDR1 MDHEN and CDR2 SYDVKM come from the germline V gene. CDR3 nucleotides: TGTGCCAGCGGAGCCTTCGGGACAACTAATTCACCCCTCCACTTT. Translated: CASGAFGTTNSPLHF. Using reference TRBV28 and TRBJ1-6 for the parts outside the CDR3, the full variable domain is DVKVTQSSRYLVKRTGEKVFLECVQDMDHENMFWYRQDPGLGLRLIYFSYDVKMKEKGDIPEGYSVSREKKERFSLILESASTNQTSMYLCASGAFGTTNSPLHFGNGTRLTVT.

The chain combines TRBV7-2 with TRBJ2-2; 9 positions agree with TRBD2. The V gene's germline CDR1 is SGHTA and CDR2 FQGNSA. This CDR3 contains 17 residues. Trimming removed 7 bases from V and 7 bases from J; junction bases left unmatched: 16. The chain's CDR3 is CASTRDGGGGGLGELFF. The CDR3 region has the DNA TGTGCCAGCACCCGAGACGGAGGCGGGGGGGGCCTCGGGGAGCTGTTTTTT. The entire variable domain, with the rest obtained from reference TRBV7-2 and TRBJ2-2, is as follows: GAGVSQSPSNKVTEKGKDVELRCDPISGHTALYWYRQSLGQGLEFLIYFQGNSAPDKSGLPSDRFSAERTGGSVSTLTIQRTQQEDSAVYLCASTRDGGGGGLGELFFGEGSRLTVL.

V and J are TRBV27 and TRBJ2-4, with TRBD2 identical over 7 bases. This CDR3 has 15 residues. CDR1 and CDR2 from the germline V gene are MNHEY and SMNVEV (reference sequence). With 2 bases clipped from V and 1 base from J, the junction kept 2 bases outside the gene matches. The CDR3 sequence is CASSLGRDAKNIQYF. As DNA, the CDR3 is TGTGCCAGCAGTTTAGGGAGGGATGCCAAAAACATTCAGTACTTC.

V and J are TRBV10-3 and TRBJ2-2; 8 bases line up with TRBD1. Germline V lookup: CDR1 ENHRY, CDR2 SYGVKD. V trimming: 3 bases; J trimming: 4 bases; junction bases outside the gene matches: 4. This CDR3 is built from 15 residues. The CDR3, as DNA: TGTGCCATCAGTGATGGACAGGGAGGCACCGGGGAGCTGTTTTTT. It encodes CAISDGQGGTGELFF.

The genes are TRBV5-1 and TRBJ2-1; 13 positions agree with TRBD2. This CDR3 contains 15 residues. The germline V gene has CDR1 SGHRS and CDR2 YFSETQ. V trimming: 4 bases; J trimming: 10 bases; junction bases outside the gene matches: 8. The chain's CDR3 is CASSPGLAGEREQFF. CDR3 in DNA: TGCGCCAGCAGCCCAGGACTAGCGGGGGAGCGGGAGCAGTTCTTC.

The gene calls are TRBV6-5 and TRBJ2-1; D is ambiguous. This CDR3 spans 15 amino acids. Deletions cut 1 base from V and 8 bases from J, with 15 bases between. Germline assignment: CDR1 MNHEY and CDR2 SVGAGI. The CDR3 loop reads CASSYFAASLDEQFF. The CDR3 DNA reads TGTGCCAGCAGTTACTTCGCGGCCAGTTTGGATGAGCAGTTCTTC.

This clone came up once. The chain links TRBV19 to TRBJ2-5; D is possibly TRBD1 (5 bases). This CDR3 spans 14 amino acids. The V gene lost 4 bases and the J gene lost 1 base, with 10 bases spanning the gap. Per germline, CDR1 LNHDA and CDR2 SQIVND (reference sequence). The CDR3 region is CASSTQGLQETQYF. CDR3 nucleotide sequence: TGTGCCAGTAGTACCCAGGGCCTCCAAGAGACCCAGTACTTC.